The rows below give T cell receptor beta chains drawn from one sample of a study of blood T cell repertoires in COVID-19. Sequenced by immunoSEQ multiplex PCR; TCRdb stores in-frame clones only, minus some. The sample has some 37,000 clones, 86% seen once. The sample taken for sequencing was peripheral blood. The receptors derive from a man aged 50 to 59 in a cohort sampled during active COVID-19. CDR3s include the opening cysteine and the closing phenylalanine or tryptophan. The D gene is left open where the match is weak. Expanded clones are given a class, and other clones once, few, many or no size at all.

D	size	J	V	CDR3	DNA
TRBD1	NA	TRBJ2-5	TRBV7-3	CASSLGQGGFEETQYF	TGTGCCAGCAGCCTCGGACAGGGGGGGTTCGAAGAGACCCAGTACTTC
NA	NA	TRBJ1-1	TRBV18	CASSPVLGDTEAFF	TGTGCCAGCTCACCGGTATTGGGAGACACTGAAGCTTTCTTT
NA	NA	TRBJ2-2	TRBV2	CASRVEAANTGELFF	TGTGCCAGCAGGGTCGAAGCGGCGAACACCGGGGAGCTGTTTTTT
TRBD1	NA	TRBJ2-7	TRBV18	CASSEGTGTYEQYF	TGTGCCAGCTCAGAAGGGACAGGGACCTACGAGCAGTACTTC
NA	NA	TRBJ1-3	TRBV7-6	CASSLDPTGSGNTIYF	TGTGCCAGCAGCTTAGATCCCACGGGCTCTGGAAACACCATATATTTT
TRBD2	NA	TRBJ2-1	TRBV11-2	CASSLLAGGHGNEQFF	TGTGCCAGCAGCTTACTCGCGGGGGGGCACGGCAATGAGCAGTTCTTC
TRBD1	NA	TRBJ2-3	TRBV11-3	CASRRTGSTDTQYF	TGTGCCAGCAGAAGGACAGGAAGCACAGATACGCAGTATTTT
TRBD1	NA	TRBJ2-3	TRBV14	CASSLVSWTGGTDTQYF	TGTGCCAGCAGCCTCGTTTCGTGGACAGGGGGCACAGATACGCAGTATTTT
TRBD2	NA	TRBJ2-1	TRBV5-4	CASSPPDGGNFYNEQFF	TGTGCCAGCAGCCCCCCCGACGGGGGGAATTTTTACAATGAGCAGTTCTTC
NA	NA	TRBJ1-2	TRBV6-6	CASSYGAHYGYTF	TGTGCCAGCAGTTACGGAGCTCACTATGGCTACACCTTC
TRBD1	NA	TRBJ1-4	TRBV7-9	CASSLRDSYEKLFF	TGTGCCAGCAGCTTAAGGGACAGTTATGAAAAACTGTTTTTT
TRBD2	NA	TRBJ2-3	TRBV9	CASSTGLAGLTDTQYF	TGTGCCAGCAGCACGGGACTAGCGGGGCTCACAGATACGCAGTATTTT
NA	NA	TRBJ2-1	TRBV10-3	CASGTGGSYEQFF	TGTGCCTCGGGAACCGGGGGTTCGTATGAGCAGTTCTTC
TRBD2	NA	TRBJ2-1	TRBV13	CASSSLAKSSYNEQFF	TGTGCCAGCAGCTCACTAGCGAAGAGCTCCTACAATGAGCAGTTCTTC
TRBD1	NA	TRBJ1-3	TRBV9	CASSGSGQGAMDTIYF	TGTGCCAGCAGCGGATCGGGACAGGGGGCGATGGACACCATATATTTT
TRBD2	NA	TRBJ2-1	TRBV10-3	CAISVTSENNEQFF	TGTGCCATCAGTGTGACTAGCGAGAACAATGAGCAGTTCTTC
NA	NA	TRBJ2-2	TRBV5-4	CASSYRGNTGELFF	TGTGCCAGCAGCTATCGGGGAAACACCGGGGAGCTGTTTTTT
NA	NA	TRBJ1-5	TRBV5-8	CASSFRGGPQHF	TGTGCCAGCAGCTTCAGAGGTGGGCCCCAGCATTTT
TRBD2	few	TRBJ2-2	TRBV7-8	CASSLGGGLYTGELFF	TGTGCCAGCAGCTTAGGCGGGGGGCTTTACACCGGGGAGCTGTTTTTT
NA	few	TRBJ1-4	TRBV6-5	CASSRQWEKLFF	TGTGCCAGCAGCCGACAGTGGGAAAAACTGTTTTTT
NA	few	TRBJ1-1	TRBV14	CASSQASRRHTEAFF	TGTGCCAGCAGCCAAGCTAGCAGGCGTCACACTGAAGCTTTCTTT
TRBD2	NA	TRBJ2-3	TRBV5-6	CASSASRDYLTDTQYF	TGTGCCAGCAGCGCCAGCCGGGACTACCTCACAGATACGCAGTATTTT
TRBD1	NA	TRBJ2-7	TRBV5-1	CASRGQGLFNEQYF	TGCGCCAGCAGGGGACAGGGACTCTTCAACGAGCAGTACTTC
TRBD2	NA	TRBJ2-5	TRBV9	CASSPRGDPYQETQYF	TGTGCCAGCAGCCCCCGGGGGGACCCGTACCAAGAGACCCAGTACTTC
NA	once	TRBJ2-7	TRBV9	CASGGQPNEQYF	TGTGCCAGTGGGGGACAACCCAACGAGCAGTACTTC
NA	NA	TRBJ1-2	TRBV5-4	CASSLAGPYGYTF	TGTGCCAGCAGCCTTGCAGGGCCCTATGGCTACACCTTC
NA	NA	TRBJ2-3	TRBV7-9	CASSLAQGLDTQYF	TGTGCCAGCAGCTTAGCTCAGGGATTAGATACGCAGTATTTT
NA	NA	TRBJ2-1	TRBV4-1	CASSLEPSEDDEQFF	TGCGCCAGCAGCCTTGAGCCTAGCGAGGACGATGAGCAGTTCTTC
NA	few	TRBJ2-2	TRBV5-4	CASSLRSTGELFF	TGTGCCAGCAGCTTAAGGAGCACCGGGGAGCTGTTTTTT
NA	NA	TRBJ2-1	TRBV5-6	CASSPPVGGASYNEQFF	TGTGCCAGCAGCCCCCCCGTCGGCGGGGCTTCCTACAATGAGCAGTTCTTC
TRBD1	NA	TRBJ1-1	TRBV5-6	CASSLGGGEVLGTEAFF	TGTGCCAGCAGCTTGGGAGGGGGCGAGGTATTGGGCACTGAAGCTTTCTTT
TRBD1	NA	TRBJ1-1	TRBV3-1/TRBV3-2	CASSPTGGRSEAFF	TGTGCCAGCAGCCCGACAGGGGGCAGGTCTGAAGCTTTCTTT
NA	NA	TRBJ2-3	TRBV2	CASTIAEPTDTQYF	TGTGCCAGCACTATAGCGGAACCCACAGATACGCAGTATTTT
NA	NA	TRBJ1-5	TRBV13	CASSKRQASNQPQHF	TGTGCCAGCAGCAAAAGACAAGCTAGCAATCAGCCCCAGCATTTT
TRBD2	NA	TRBJ2-1	TRBV4-1	CASTVTSGGYNEQFF	TGCGCCAGCACCGTGACTAGCGGGGGTTACAATGAGCAGTTCTTC
NA	NA	TRBJ1-2	TRBV18	CASSPWGESRNYGYTF	TGTGCCAGCTCACCATGGGGCGAATCGCGAAACTATGGCTACACCTTC
NA	NA	TRBJ1-6	TRBV25-1	CASSDPRSGQDSPLHF	TGTGCCAGCAGTGATCCTAGGAGCGGCCAAGATTCACCCCTCCACTTT
NA	once	TRBJ1-3	TRBV6-6	CAGKGVSGNTIYF	TGTGCCGGGAAGGGGGTCTCTGGAAACACCATATATTTT
TRBD1	NA	TRBJ1-1	TRBV7-3	CASSLFGAGSQGAGNTEAFF	TGTGCCAGCAGCTTATTCGGTGCGGGGTCCCAGGGGGCAGGAAACACTGAAGCTTTCTTT
NA	NA	TRBJ1-3	TRBV9	CASSPVGGRDLPSGNTIYF	TGTGCCAGCAGCCCAGTGGGGGGGCGAGACTTGCCCTCTGGAAACACCATATATTTT
TRBD2	NA	TRBJ2-5	TRBV15	CATRVAGGSRETQYF	TGTGCCACCCGAGTAGCGGGAGGCTCACGAGAGACCCAGTACTTC